Below, one T cell receptor beta chain is given with its context. These data belong to a study of blood T cell repertoires in COVID-19. For the study at large: From T cells, B-cell-depleted T cells, or PBMCs came the material, which was cDNA or gDNA.

V shed 4 bases, J shed 5 bases, and the junction held 10 bases outside the gene matches. The CDR3 contains 15 residues. The V gene's germline CDR1 is SGHNT and CDR2 YYREEE (reference sequence). Using immunoSEQ multiplex PCR, the repertoire was profiled, and TCRdb retains in-frame clones only, with some absent. The table has approximately 250,000 clones, 86% seen once. The chain has TRBV5-4 and TRBJ2-5; 8 bases line up with TRBD2. This clonotype originated in a man aged 25 to 40 who had recovered from COVID-19. The sample taken for sequencing was peripheral blood. The CDR3 nucleotides are TGTGCCAGCAGCCTCGGGACTAGTTGGATGGAGACCCAGTACTTC. This gives the protein CASSLGTSWMETQYF.